A single T cell receptor beta chain is shown here with its context. Its antigen is still unknown. The data stem from a study of CD8 T cells in Susac syndrome. Study-wide results and limits: The study acknowledged a relatively small number of individuals in its TCR sequencing and HLA analysis.

Controls were healthy donors chosen to match patients in age and sex. Reverse transcription of about 0.5 to 1 ug RNA was carried out with random hexamers. The method of amplification for TCR beta CDR3 was immunoSEQ multiplex PCR, covering 54 Vbeta and 13 Jbeta. TCRdb independently ran MiXCR on the immunoSEQ multiplex PCR reads; one entry per CDR3 protein. The repertoire consists of more than 100,000 distinct CDR3 sequences, with roughly 96% occurring once and the leading ten covering 0.09% to 0.15%. The CDR3 sequence is 16 residues long. Germline V gene lookup returns CDR1 SGHTA and CDR2 FQGNSA. Unmatched junction bases numbered 11, after V lost 6 bases and J lost 7 bases.

The sample comprised CD4+ T cells from PBMCs. The source of this sequence is a human donor in good health. This sequence joins TRBV7-2 and TRBJ2-2, with 10 nucleotides matching TRBD2. CDR3 DNA sequence: TGTGCCAGCAGTTCAGCGGGAGGGTTATCGGGCGGGGAGCTGTTTTTT. Its translation: CASSSAGGLSGGELFF.